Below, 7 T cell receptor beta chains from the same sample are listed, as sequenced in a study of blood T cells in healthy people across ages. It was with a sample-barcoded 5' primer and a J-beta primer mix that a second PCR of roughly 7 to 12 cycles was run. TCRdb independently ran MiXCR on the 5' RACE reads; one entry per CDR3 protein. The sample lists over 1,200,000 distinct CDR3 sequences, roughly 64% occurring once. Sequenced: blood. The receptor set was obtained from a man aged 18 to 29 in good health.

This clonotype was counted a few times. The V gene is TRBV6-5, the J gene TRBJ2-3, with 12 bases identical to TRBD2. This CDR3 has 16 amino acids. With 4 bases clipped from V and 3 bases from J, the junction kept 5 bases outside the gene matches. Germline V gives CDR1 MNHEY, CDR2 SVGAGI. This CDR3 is CASSSGLAGPTDTQYF. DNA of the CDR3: TGTGCCAGCAGTTCTGGACTAGCGGGGCCGACAGATACGCAGTATTTT.

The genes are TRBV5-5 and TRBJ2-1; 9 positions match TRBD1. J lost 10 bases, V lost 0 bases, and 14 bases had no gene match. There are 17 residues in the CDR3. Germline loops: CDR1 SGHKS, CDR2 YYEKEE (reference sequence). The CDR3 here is CASSLEPMTGGTTEQFF. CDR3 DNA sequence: TGTGCCAGCAGCTTGGAACCGATGACAGGGGGGACTACGGAGCAGTTCTTC.

The CDR3 spells CSVETGVFGETQYF. CDR3 DNA sequence: TGCAGCGTAGAGACAGGGGTTTTCGGAGAGACCCAGTACTTC. The chain employs TRBV29-1 and TRBJ2-5; TRBD1 matches 8 bases. The CDR3 is made up of 14 amino acids. Trimming removed 6 bases from V and 4 bases from J; junction bases left unmatched: 10. Germline CDR1 SQVTM, CDR2 ANQGSEA.

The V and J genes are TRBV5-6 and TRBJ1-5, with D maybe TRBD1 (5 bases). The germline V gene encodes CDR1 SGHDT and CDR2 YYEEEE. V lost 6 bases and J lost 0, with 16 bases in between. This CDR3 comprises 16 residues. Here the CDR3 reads CASTHKGERSNQPQHF. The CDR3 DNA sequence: TGTGCCAGCACCCATAAAGGGGAGCGTAGCAATCAGCCCCAGCATTTT.

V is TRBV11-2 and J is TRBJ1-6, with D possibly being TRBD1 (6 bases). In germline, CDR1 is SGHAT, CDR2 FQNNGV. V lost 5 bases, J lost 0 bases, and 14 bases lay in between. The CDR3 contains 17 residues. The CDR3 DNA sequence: TGTGCCAGCAGCAGACCGGGGGGGCCCTCCTATAATTCACCCCTCCACTTT. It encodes CASSRPGGPSYNSPLHF.

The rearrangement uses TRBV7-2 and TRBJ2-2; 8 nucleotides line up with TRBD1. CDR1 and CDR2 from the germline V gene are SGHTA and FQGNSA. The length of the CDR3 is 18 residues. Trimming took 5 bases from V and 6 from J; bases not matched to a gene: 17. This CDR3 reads CASSPRGTGLIGAGELFF. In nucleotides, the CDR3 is TGTGCCAGCAGCCCAAGGGGGACAGGTCTTATTGGAGCCGGGGAGCTGTTTTTT.

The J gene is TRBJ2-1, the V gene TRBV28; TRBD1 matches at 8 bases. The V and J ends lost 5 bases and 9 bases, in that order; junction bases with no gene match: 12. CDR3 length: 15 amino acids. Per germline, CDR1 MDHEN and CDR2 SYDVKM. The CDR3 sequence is CASSTIGQGWSEQFF. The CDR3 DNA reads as TGTGCCAGCAGTACGATTGGACAGGGTTGGAGTGAGCAGTTCTTC.